The 18 T cell receptor beta chains below were found in one sample sequenced in a study of blood T cells in healthy people across ages. PCR was performed a second time for about 6 to 12 cycles using a sample-barcoded 5' primer and a J-beta primer mix. TCRdb re-derived calls from the 5' RACE reads in MiXCR, one entry per CDR3 protein. This repertoire shows almost 1 million distinct CDR3 sequences, roughly 50% found once; its top ten account for roughly a fifth. The material sequenced was blood. These receptors came from a woman between 55 and 75 years old in good health.

CDR3: CASSLHRTGLNSPLHF. In DNA, the CDR3 is TGTGCCAGCAGTTTACACCGGACAGGGCTAAATTCACCCCTCCACTTT. The V gene is TRBV6-2 or TRBV6-3, the J gene TRBJ1-6, with 8 bases aligning to TRBD1. Germline V CDR1 and CDR2: MNHEY, SVGEGT. V lost 4 bases to trimming and J lost 7 bases; unmatched junction nucleotides: 9. The CDR3 extends over 16 amino acids.

This chain connects TRBV3-1 to TRBJ2-7; D unresolved. Deletions cut 1 base from V and 2 bases from J, with 9 bases between. Germline assignment: CDR1 LGHDT and CDR2 YNNKEL (reference sequence). CDR3 length: 14 amino acids. The CDR3 protein is CASSQGFRPYEQYF. The CDR3 DNA reads as TGTGCCAGCAGCCAAGGTTTCAGACCCTACGAGCAGTACTTC.

This rearrangement joins TRBV14 to TRBJ1-2; TRBD1 aligns across 7 bases. The CDR3 consists of 14 residues. V dropped 0 bases and J dropped 9; count of bases not matched to a gene: 7. Germline CDR1 reads SGHDN; CDR2 reads FVKESK. In DNA, the CDR3 is TGTGCCAGCAGCCAAGATCCCCGACAGGGCCGCTACACCTTC. It encodes CASSQDPRQGRYTF.

This clonotype was seen only once. The V call is TRBV5-6, the J call TRBJ2-7; D call uncertain. V was shortened by 5 bases and J by 6 bases, with 9 bases between the two germline ends. This CDR3 comprises 11 residues. From germline, CDR1 is SGHDT and CDR2 YYEEEE. CDR3 protein: CASSGAAEQYF. CDR3 bases: TGTGCCAGCAGTGGAGCCGCCGAGCAGTACTTC.

The genes are TRBV20-1 and TRBJ2-1, with 10 bases identical to TRBD2. The CDR3 is 15 amino acids. The ends lost 5 bases at V and 3 bases at J; junction bases unmatched: 7. Germline V gene sequence: CDR1 DFQATT, CDR2 SNEGSKA (reference sequence). CDR3 bases: TGCAGTGCTCACGGAGGACTAGCGGACTACAATGAGCAGTTCTTC. It translates to CSAHGGLADYNEQFF.

This sequence joins TRBV9 and TRBJ2-1; 7 bases are shared with TRBD2. The V segment lost 4 bases and the J segment 9 bases; nucleotides outside the gene matches: 13. This CDR3 spans 15 amino acids. Germline CDR1 and CDR2: SGDLS and YYNGEE. The CDR3 nucleotides read TGTGCCAGCAGCCGGGGGAGGGGTCCCCCGGGTGAGCAGTTCTTC. Encoded protein: CASSRGRGPPGEQFF.

This clonotype was counted a few times. This chain uses TRBV14 with TRBJ2-3, with TRBD1 as a possible D gene (6 bases). The length of the CDR3 is 15 residues. Looked up from germline, CDR1 is SGHDN and CDR2 is FVKESK. The ends were cut back, 4 bases at V and 6 bases at J, with 17 bases in the middle. The CDR3 reads CASSLRQDQADTQYF. CDR3 bases: TGTGCCAGCAGCCTTCGACAGGACCAGGCGGATACGCAGTATTTT.

The genes are TRBV18 and TRBJ1-1; D gene unclear. Trimming removed 6 bases at V and 2 bases at J, with 16 bases between. Germline V CDR1 and CDR2: KGHSH, LQKENI. This CDR3 has 15 amino acids. CDR3 amino acids: CASSISGHTNTEAFF. As DNA, the CDR3 is TGTGCCAGCTCCATCTCAGGCCACACAAACACTGAAGCTTTCTTT. The whole variable domain, remainder taken from reference TRBV18 and TRBJ1-1, is NAGVMQNPRHLVRRRGQEARLRCSPMKGHSHVYWYRQLPEEGLKFMVYLQKENIIDESGMPKERFSAEFPKEGPSILRIQQVVRGDSAAYFCASSISGHTNTEAFFGQGTRLTVV.

This clonotype showed up just a few times. This chain joins TRBV11-2 and TRBJ2-4; 10 positions agree with TRBD1. This CDR3 has 16 residues. Germline-derived CDR1 and CDR2 are SGHAT and FQNNGV. V shed 4 bases, J shed 8 bases, and the junction held 11 bases outside the gene matches. This chain's CDR3 is CASSSATGTGEDIQYF. The CDR3 nucleotides are TGTGCCAGCAGCTCCGCTACCGGGACAGGGGAGGACATTCAGTACTTC.

The V call is TRBV11-1, the J call TRBJ2-2, with 8 bases identical to TRBD2. V lost 0 bases to trimming and J lost 6 bases; unmatched junction nucleotides: 6. This CDR3 comprises 16 residues. Germline V gene sequence: CDR1 SGHAT, CDR2 FQDESV (reference sequence). CDR3 bases: TGTGCCAGCAGCTTAGCTGGGACTAGTACCTCCGGGGAGCTGTTTTTT. Translation gives CASSLAGTSTSGELFF.

The V and J genes are TRBV20-1 and TRBJ2-7; perhaps TRBD2 as D (7 bases). V lost 5 bases and J lost 1, with 15 bases in between. Germline assignment: CDR1 DFQATT and CDR2 SNEGSKA (reference sequence). The CDR3 extends over 14 amino acids. For the CDR3, the DNA is TGCAGTGCTCTTTCGGGGGGCGGTTCCTACGAGCAGTACTTC. It yields the protein CSALSGGGSYEQYF.

The count of this clonotype is one. The chain couples TRBV20-1 to TRBJ2-4, with 7 positions matching TRBD2. The DNA end lines up better with TRBJ2-7; the J call may be wrong. Germline values: CDR1 DFQATT, CDR2 SNEGSKA (reference sequence). The CDR3 consists of 14 residues. CDR3 DNA sequence: TGCAGTGCTAGAGGGGCTAGCGGAACTAACGAGCAGTACTTC. This translates into CSARGASGTNEQYF.

This chain connects TRBV11-2 to TRBJ2-6, with TRBD1 matching over 7 bases. The CDR3 extends over 15 amino acids. Germline V lookup: CDR1 SGHAT, CDR2 FQNNGV. Trimming at V came to 6 bases and at J to 2 bases, leaving 4 bases not matched to a gene. CDR3: CASSYRGAGANVLTF. The CDR3 DNA sequence: TGTGCCAGCAGTTACAGGGGCGCTGGGGCCAACGTCCTGACTTTC. Combining the CDR3 with reference TRBV11-2 and TRBJ2-6 gives the whole variable domain EAGVAQSPRYKIIEKRQSVAFWCNPISGHATLYWYQQILGQGPKLLIQFQNNGVVDDSQLPKDRFSAERLKGVDSTLKIQPAKLEDSAVYLCASSYRGAGANVLTFGAGSRLTVL.

V is TRBV20-1 and J is TRBJ2-1; D is undetermined. The better agreement between TRBJ2-7 and the DNA end casts doubt on the J call. CDR3 length: 11 residues. Germline assignment: CDR1 DFQATT and CDR2 SNEGSKA (reference sequence). CDR3 region: CSARWAYEQYF. CDR3 nucleotide sequence: TGCAGTGCTAGATGGGCCTACGAGCAGTACTTC.

The chain carries TRBV11-2 and TRBJ2-3, with D tentatively TRBD1 (6 bases). Germline CDR1 reads SGHAT; CDR2 reads FQNNGV. This CDR3 region has 16 residues. Trimming stripped 4 bases from V and 3 bases from J, with 17 bases between. Here the CDR3 DNA reads TGTGCCAGCAGCTCCCGGGCCCTCCAGGGGACAGATACGCAGTATTTT. Translated: CASSSRALQGTDTQYF.

The V call is TRBV6-2 or TRBV6-3, the J call TRBJ2-7, with D unresolved. The CDR3 has 15 amino acids. V gave up 2 bases and J gave up 1 base, with 12 bases separating them. Per germline, CDR1 MNHEY and CDR2 SVGEGT. CDR3 residues: CASSYSHLISYEQYF. The CDR3, as DNA: TGTGCCAGCAGTTACAGTCACCTAATTTCCTACGAGCAGTACTTC.

V usage is TRBV27 and J usage is TRBJ2-7; 7 nucleotides agree with TRBD1. Losses at the gene ends were 8 bases for V and 7 bases for J; bases not matched to a gene: 11. CDR1 is MNHEY, CDR2 SMNVEV, per germline (reference sequence). There are 13 residues in the CDR3. The CDR3 DNA reads TGTGCCAGCGGTGTACATAACAGGGGAGAGCAGTACTTC. The encoded protein is CASGVHNRGEQYF.

The chain recombines TRBV10-3 with TRBJ2-5; TRBD2 is a possible D gene (5 bases). The V and J ends lost 4 bases and 4 bases respectively, with 7 bases between them. Germline assignment: CDR1 ENHRY and CDR2 SYGVKD. This CDR3 contains 12 residues. The chain's CDR3 is CAISVAGETQYF. The DNA for the CDR3 is TGTGCCATCAGTGTGGCGGGAGAGACCCAGTACTTC.